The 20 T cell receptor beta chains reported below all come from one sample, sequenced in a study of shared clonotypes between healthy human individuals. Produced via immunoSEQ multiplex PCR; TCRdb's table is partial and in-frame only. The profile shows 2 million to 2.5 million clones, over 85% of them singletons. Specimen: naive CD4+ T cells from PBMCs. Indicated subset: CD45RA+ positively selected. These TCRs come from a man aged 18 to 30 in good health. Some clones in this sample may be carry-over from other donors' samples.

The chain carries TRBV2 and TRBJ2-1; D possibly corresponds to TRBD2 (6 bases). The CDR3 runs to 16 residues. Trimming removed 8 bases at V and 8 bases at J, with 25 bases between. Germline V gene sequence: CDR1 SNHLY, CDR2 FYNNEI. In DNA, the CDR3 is TGTGCCAGCGCACCCTTTTACGGGGGTGGTATGGATGAGCAGTTCTTC. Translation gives CASAPFYGGGMDEQFF.

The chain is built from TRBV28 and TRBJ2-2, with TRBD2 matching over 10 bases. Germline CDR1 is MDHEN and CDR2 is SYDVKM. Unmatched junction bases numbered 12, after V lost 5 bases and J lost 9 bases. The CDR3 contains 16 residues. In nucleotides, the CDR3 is TGTGCCAGCAGTGTGACTAGCGGGCTGCTTTACCGGGAGCTGTTTTTT. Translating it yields CASSVTSGLLYRELFF.

The chain's CDR3 is CASSYSLVTVQETQYF. The DNA of the CDR3 is TGTGCCAGCAGTTACTCTCTAGTGACAGTACAAGAGACCCAGTACTTC. The V and J genes are TRBV6-5 and TRBJ2-5; the D gene is possibly TRBD1 (5 bases). Looked up from germline, CDR1 is MNHEY and CDR2 is SVGAGI. Deletions cut 0 bases from V and 2 bases from J, with 13 bases between. This CDR3 is built from 16 residues.

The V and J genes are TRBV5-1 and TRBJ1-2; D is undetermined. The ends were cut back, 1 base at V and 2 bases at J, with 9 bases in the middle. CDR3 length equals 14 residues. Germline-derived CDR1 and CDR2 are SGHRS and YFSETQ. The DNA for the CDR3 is TGCGCCAGCAGCTTGTCTGGGCACAACTATGGCTACACCTTC. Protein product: CASSLSGHNYGYTF.

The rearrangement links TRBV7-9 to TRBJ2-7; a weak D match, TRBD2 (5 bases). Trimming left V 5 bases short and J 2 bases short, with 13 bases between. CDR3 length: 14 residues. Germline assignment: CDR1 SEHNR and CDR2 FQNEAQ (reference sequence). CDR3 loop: CASSSGVLTYEQYF. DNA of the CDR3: TGTGCCAGCAGCAGCGGCGTTTTAACCTACGAGCAGTACTTC.

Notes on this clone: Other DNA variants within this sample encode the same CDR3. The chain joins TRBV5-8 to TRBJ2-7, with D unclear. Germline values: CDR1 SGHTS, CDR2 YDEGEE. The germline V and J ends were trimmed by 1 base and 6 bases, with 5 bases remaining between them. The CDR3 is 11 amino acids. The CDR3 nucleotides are TGTGCCAGCAGCTTGTTCCTCGAGCAGTACTTC. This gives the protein CASSLFLEQYF.

The CDR3 sequence: CASSVSTGGNNSPLHF. DNA for the CDR3: TGTGCCAGTAGTGTCTCGACAGGGGGAAACAATTCACCCCTCCACTTT. The V gene is TRBV19, the J gene TRBJ1-6, with 9 bases lining up with TRBD1. The V segment lost 5 bases and the J segment 7 bases; nucleotides outside the gene matches: 9. This CDR3 region has 16 residues. Germline V gene lookup returns CDR1 LNHDA and CDR2 SQIVND (reference sequence).

The CDR3 nucleotides are TGTGCCAGCAGCCCCGCCGGCGGACCCCTCGCCGAGCAGTACTTC. Translated: CASSPAGGPLAEQYF. The chain combines TRBV7-6 with TRBJ2-7; D gene unclear. Trimming shortened V by 5 bases and J by 6 bases, and 20 bases separated the two germline ends. CDR1 is SGHVS, CDR2 FNYEAQ, per germline. This CDR3 spans 15 amino acids.

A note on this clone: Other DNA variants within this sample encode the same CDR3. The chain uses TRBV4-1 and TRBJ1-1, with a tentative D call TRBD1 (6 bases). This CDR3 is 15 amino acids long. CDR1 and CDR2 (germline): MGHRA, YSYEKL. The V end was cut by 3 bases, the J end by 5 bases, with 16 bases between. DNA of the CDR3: TGCGCCAGCAGCCAGGATTCCAGGGGTGGGACTGAAGCTTTCTTT. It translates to CASSQDSRGGTEAFF.

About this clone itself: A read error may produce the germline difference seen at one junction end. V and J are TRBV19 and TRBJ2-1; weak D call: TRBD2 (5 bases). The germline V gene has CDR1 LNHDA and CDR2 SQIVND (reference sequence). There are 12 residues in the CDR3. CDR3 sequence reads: CTSRGAYNEQFF. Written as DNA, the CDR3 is TGCACTTCACGGGGTGCCTACAATGAGCAGTTCTTC.

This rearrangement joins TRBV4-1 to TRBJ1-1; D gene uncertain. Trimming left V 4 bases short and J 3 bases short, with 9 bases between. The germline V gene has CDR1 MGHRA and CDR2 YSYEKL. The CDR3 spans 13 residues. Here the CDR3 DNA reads TGCGCCAGCAGCCGGGGTAGAGACACTGAAGCTTTCTTT. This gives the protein CASSRGRDTEAFF.

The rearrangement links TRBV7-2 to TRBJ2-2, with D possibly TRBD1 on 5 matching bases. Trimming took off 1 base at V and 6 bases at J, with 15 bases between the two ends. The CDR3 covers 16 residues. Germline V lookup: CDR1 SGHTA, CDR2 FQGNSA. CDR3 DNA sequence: TGTGCCAGCAGCTTAGATTCAGGGATAGTTGCCGGGGAGCTGTTTTTT. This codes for CASSLDSGIVAGELFF. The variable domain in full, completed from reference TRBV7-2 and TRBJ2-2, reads GAGVSQSPSNKVTEKGKDVELRCDPISGHTALYWYRQSLGQGLEFLIYFQGNSAPDKSGLPSDRFSAERTGGSVSTLTIQRTQQEDSAVYLCASSLDSGIVAGELFFGEGSRLTVL.

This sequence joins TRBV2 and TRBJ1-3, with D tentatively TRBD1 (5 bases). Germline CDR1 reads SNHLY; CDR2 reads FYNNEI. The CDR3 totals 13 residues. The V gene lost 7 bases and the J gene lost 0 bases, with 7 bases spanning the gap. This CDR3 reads CASIRDSGNTIYF. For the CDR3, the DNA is TGTGCCAGCATCAGGGACTCTGGAAACACCATATATTTT.

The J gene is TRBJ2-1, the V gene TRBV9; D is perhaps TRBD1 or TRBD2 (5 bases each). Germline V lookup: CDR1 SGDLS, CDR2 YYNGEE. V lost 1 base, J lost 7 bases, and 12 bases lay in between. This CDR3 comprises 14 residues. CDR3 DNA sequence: TGTGCCAGCAGCGTATTGGGGACCGGGAATGAGCAGTTCTTC. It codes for CASSVLGTGNEQFF.

The CDR3 DNA follows: TGCAGCGTTCGCGCGCCTAACGAGCAGTACTTC. This sequence encodes CSVRAPNEQYF. The genes are TRBV29-1 and TRBJ2-5; unclear D gene. TRBJ2-7 matches the DNA end more closely, so the J call is doubtful. This CDR3 is 11 amino acids long. Germline values: CDR1 SQVTM, CDR2 ANQGSEA.

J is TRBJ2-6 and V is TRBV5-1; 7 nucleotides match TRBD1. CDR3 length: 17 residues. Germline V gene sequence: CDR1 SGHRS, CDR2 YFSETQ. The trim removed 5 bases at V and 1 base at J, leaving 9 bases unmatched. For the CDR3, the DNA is TGCGCCAGCAGTGGGTGGGGACAGCCTTCTGGGGCCAACGTCCTGACTTTC. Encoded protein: CASSGWGQPSGANVLTF.

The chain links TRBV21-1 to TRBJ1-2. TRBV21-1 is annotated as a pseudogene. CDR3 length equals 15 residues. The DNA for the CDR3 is TGTGCCAGCAGCAAAAATTCCGGGGGTAACTATGGCTACACCTTC. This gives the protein CASSKNSGGNYGYTF.

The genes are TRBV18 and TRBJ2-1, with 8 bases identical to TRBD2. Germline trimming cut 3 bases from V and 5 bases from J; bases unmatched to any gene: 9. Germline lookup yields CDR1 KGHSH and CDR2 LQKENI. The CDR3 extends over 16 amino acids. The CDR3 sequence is CASSPEGAGANNEQFF. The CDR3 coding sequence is TGTGCCAGCTCACCGGAGGGAGCGGGGGCCAACAATGAGCAGTTCTTC.

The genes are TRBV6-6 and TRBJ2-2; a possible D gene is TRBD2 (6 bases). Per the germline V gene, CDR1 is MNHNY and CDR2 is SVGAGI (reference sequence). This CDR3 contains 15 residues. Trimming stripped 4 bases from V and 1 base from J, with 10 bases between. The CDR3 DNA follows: TGTGCCAGCAGTTTTCCGGGGGTGAACACCGGGGAGCTGTTTTTT. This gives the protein CASSFPGVNTGELFF.

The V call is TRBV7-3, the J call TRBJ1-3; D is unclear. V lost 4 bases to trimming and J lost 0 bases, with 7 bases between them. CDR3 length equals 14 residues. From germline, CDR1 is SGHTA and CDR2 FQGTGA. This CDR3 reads CASSSGSSGNTIYF. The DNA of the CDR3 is TGTGCCAGCAGCTCCGGGAGCTCTGGAAACACCATATATTTT.